The source of this T cell receptor (beta chain) is a study of blood T cell repertoires in COVID-19. The CDR3 is 14 residues long. Deletions cut 4 bases from V and 0 bases from J, with 4 bases between. Per the germline V gene, CDR1 is SNHLY and CDR2 is FYNNEI. Authors' processing steps: Nucleated cell number was recorded as an estimate derived from reference gene primer amplification. Measured with immunoSEQ multiplex PCR; TCRdb has only the in-frame clones, and not every one. V and J calls and clone size are copied from that table; D and trimming were computed from the DNA. This table has under 150,000 clones, roughly 84% appearing once.

Sequencing used peripheral blood. This sequence was found in a man between 60 and 75 years old with acute or convalescent COVID-19. V and J are TRBV2 and TRBJ2-6; D is unresolved. The CDR3 reads CASSGLSGANVLTF. For the CDR3, the DNA is TGTGCCAGCAGTGGTCTCTCTGGGGCCAACGTCCTGACTTTC.